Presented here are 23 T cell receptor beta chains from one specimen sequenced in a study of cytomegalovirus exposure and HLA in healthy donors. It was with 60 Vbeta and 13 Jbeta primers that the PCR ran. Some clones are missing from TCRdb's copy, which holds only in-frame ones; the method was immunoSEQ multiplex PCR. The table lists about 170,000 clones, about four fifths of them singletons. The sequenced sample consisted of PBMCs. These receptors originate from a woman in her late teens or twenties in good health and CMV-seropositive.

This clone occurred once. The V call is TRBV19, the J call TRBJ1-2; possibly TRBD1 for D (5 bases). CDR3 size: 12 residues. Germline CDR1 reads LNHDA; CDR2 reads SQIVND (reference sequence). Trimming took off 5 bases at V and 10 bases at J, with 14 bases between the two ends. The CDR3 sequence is CASSETRVHYTF. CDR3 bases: TGTGCCAGTAGTGAAACCAGGGTACACTACACCTTC.

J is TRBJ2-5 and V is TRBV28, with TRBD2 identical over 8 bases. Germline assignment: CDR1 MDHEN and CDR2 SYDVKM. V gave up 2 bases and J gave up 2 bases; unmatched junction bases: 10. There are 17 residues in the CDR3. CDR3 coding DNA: TGTGCCAGCAGTTTAAAGTTTCTCCCGGGGGGGCAAGAGACCCAGTACTTC. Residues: CASSLKFLPGGQETQYF.

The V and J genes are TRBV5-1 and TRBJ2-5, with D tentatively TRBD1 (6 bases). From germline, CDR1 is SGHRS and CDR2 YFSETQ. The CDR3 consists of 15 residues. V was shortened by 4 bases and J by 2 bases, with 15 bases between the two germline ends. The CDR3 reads CASSPGSGQQETQYF. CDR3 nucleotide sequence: TGCGCCAGCAGCCCGGGGTCCGGACAGCAAGAGACCCAGTACTTC.

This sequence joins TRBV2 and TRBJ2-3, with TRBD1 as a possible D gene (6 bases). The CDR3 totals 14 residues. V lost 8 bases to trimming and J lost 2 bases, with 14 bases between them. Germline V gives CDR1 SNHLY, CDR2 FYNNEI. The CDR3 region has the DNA TGTGCCAGCCATGTTGGACAGCCCACAGATACGCAGTATTTT. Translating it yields CASHVGQPTDTQYF.

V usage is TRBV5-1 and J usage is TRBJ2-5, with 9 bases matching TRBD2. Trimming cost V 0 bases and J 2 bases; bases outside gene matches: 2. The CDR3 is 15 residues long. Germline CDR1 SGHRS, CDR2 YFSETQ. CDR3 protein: CASSLERGVQETQYF. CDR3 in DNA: TGCGCCAGCAGCTTGGAGCGGGGGGTACAAGAGACCCAGTACTTC.

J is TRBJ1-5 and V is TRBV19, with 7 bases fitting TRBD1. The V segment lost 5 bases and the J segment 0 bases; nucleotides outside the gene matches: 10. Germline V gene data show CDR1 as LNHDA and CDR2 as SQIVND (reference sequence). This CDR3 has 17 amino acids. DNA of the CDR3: TGTGCCAGTAGTGGCCCAGGACAGGACTATAGCAATCAGCCCCAGCATTTT. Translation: CASSGPGQDYSNQPQHF.

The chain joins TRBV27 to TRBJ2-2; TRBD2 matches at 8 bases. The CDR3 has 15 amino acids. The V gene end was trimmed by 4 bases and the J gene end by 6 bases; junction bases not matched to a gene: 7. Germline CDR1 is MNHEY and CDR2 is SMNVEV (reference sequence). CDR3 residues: CASSSRPGGAGELFF. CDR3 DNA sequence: TGTGCCAGCAGTTCTCGGCCGGGAGGGGCCGGGGAGCTGTTTTTT.

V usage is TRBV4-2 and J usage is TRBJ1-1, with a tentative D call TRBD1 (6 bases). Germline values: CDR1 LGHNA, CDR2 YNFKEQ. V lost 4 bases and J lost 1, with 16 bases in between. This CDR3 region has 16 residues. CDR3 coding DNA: TGTGCCAGCAGCCTAATACAGGGAACTGGGAACACTGAAGCTTTCTTT. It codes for CASSLIQGTGNTEAFF.

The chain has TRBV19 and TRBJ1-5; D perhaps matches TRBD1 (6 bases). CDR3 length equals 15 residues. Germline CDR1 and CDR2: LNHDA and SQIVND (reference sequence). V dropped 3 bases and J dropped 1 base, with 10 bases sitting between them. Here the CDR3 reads CASSMGTISNQPQHF. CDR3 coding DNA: TGTGCCAGTAGTATGGGGACAATAAGCAATCAGCCCCAGCATTTT.

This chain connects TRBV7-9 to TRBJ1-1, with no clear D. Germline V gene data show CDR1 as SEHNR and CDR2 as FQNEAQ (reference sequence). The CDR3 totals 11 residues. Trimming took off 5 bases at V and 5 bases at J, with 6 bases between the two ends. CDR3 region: CASSRGTEAFF. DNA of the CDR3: TGTGCCAGCAGCCGCGGTACTGAAGCTTTCTTT.

The CDR3 here is CASSHSMDRPSTYSNQPQHF. Written as DNA, the CDR3 is TGTGCCAGCAGCCATAGTATGGACAGACCAAGCACGTATAGCAATCAGCCCCAGCATTTT. The V gene is TRBV2, the J gene TRBJ1-5; D possibly corresponds to TRBD1 (6 bases). This CDR3 is built from 20 residues. Looked up from germline, CDR1 is SNHLY and CDR2 is FYNNEI. Between the trimmed V and J ends, which lost 6 bases and 0 bases, there was a span of 27 bases.

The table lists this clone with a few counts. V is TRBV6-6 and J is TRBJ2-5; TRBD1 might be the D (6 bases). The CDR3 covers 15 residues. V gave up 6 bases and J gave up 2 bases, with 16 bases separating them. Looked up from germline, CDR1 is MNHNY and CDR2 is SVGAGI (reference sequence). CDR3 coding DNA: TGTGCCAGCAGCTCCCTAGTAGGGGGACAAGAGACCCAGTACTTC. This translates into CASSSLVGGQETQYF.

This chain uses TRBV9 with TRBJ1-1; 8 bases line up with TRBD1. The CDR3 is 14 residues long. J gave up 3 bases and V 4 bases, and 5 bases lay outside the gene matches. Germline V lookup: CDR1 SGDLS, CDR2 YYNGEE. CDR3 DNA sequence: TGTGCCAGCAGCCCAACGGACAGGGACACTGAAGCTTTCTTT. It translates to CASSPTDRDTEAFF.

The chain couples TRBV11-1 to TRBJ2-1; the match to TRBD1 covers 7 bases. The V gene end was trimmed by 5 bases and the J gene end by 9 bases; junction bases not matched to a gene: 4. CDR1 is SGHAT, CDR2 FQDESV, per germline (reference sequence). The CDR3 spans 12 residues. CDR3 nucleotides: TGTGCCAGCAGCCTCGACAGGGCTGAGCAGTTCTTC. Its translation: CASSLDRAEQFF.

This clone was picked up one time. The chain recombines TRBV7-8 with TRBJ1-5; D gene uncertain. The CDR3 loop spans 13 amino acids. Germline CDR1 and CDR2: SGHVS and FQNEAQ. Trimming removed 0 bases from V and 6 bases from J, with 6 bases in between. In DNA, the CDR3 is TGTGCCAGCAGCTTAGCGCCGGGTCAGCCCCAGCATTTT. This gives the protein CASSLAPGQPQHF.

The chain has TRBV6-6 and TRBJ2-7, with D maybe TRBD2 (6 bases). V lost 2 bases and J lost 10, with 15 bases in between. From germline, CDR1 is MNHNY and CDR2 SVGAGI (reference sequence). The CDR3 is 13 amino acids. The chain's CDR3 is CASSYPVRDSQYF. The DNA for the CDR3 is TGTGCCAGCAGTTACCCGGTACGGGACTCTCAGTACTTC.

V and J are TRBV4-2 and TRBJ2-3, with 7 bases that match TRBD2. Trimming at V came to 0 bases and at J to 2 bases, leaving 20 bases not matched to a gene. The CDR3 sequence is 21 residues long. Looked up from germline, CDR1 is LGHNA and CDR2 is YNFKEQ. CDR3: CASSQDSPKSIVGGNTDTQYF. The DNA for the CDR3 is TGTGCCAGCAGCCAAGATAGCCCAAAGTCGATAGTGGGGGGGAACACAGATACGCAGTATTTT.

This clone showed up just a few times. The CDR3: CASRKAGEGTGELFF. The CDR3, as DNA: TGTGCCAGCAGAAAGGCGGGCGAAGGCACCGGGGAGCTGTTTTTT. V is TRBV25-1 and J is TRBJ2-2; D is possibly TRBD2 (5 bases). Trimming left V 6 bases short and J 4 bases short, with 15 bases between. There are 15 residues in the CDR3. The germline V gene encodes CDR1 MGHDK and CDR2 SYGVNS. The full variable domain, rest sourced from reference TRBV25-1 and TRBJ2-2, is EADIYQTPRYLVIGTGKKITLECSQTMGHDKMYWYQQDPGMELHLIHYSYGVNSTEKGDLSSESTVSRIRTEHFPLTLESARPSHTSQYLCASRKAGEGTGELFFGEGSRLTVL.

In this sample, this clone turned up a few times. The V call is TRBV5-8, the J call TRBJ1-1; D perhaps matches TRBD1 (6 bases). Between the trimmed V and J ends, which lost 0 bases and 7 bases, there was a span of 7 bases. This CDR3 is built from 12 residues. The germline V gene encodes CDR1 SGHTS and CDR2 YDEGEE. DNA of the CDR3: TGTGCCAGCAGCTTGGCCAGGGGTGAAGCTTTCTTT. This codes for CASSLARGEAFF.

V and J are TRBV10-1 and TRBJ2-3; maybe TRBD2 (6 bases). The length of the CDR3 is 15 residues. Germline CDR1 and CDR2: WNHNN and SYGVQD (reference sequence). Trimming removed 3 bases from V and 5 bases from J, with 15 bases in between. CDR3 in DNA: TGCGCCAGCAGTGATACCGGGGGAATTGGAGATACGCAGTATTTT. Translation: CASSDTGGIGDTQYF.

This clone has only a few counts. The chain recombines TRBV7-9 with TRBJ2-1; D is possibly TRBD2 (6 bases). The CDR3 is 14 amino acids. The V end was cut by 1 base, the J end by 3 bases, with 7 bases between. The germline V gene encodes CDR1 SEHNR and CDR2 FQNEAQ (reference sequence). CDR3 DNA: TGTGCCAGCAGCTTAGTGGGACTCTACAATGAGCAGTTCTTC. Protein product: CASSLVGLYNEQFF.

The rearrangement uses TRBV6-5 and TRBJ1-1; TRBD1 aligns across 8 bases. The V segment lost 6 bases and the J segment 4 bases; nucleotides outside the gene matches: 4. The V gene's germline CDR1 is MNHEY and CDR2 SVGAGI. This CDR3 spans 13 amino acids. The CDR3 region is CASSSGTGTEAFF. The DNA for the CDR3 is TGTGCCAGCAGCTCCGGGACAGGCACTGAAGCTTTCTTT.

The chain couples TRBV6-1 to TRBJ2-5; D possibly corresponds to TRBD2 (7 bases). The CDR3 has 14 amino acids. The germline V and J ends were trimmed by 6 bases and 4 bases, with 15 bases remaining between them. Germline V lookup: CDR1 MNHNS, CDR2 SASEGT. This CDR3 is CASSSTGGRETQYF. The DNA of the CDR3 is TGTGCCAGCAGCTCCACCGGGGGGCGAGAGACCCAGTACTTC.